This T cell receptor beta chain was recovered during a study of control samples from healthy donors and cancer patients. V was trimmed by 4 bases and J by 2 bases, leaving 15 bases between them. Germline V gives CDR1 MDHEN, CDR2 SYDVKM. The CDR3 consists of 15 residues. TCRdb keeps only in-frame clones here, not all; method: immunoSEQ multiplex PCR. In the table there are approximately 170,000 clones, more than 90% of which are singletons. The chain recombines TRBV28 with TRBJ2-7; D may be TRBD2 (5 bases). This clonotype was obtained from a man aged 25-45 years in good health. Sequenced: blood. This CDR3 is CASSSPDLTPYEQYF. The DNA of the CDR3 is TGTGCCAGCAGTTCCCCGGACTTAACCCCCTACGAGCAGTACTTC.